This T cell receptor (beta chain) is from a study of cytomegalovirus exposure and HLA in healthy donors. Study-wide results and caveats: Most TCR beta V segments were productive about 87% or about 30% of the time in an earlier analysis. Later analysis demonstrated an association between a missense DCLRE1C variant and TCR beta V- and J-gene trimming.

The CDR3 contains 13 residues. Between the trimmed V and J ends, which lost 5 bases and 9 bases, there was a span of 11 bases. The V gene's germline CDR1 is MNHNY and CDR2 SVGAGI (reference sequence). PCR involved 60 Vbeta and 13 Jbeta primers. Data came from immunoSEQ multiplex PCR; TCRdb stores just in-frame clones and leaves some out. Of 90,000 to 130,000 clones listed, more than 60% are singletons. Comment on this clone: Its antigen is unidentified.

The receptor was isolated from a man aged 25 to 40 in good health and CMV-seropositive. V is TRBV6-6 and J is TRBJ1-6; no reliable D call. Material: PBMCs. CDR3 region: CASSPTDGSPLHF. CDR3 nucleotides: TGTGCCAGCAGTCCGACTGATGGTTCACCCCTCCACTTT.